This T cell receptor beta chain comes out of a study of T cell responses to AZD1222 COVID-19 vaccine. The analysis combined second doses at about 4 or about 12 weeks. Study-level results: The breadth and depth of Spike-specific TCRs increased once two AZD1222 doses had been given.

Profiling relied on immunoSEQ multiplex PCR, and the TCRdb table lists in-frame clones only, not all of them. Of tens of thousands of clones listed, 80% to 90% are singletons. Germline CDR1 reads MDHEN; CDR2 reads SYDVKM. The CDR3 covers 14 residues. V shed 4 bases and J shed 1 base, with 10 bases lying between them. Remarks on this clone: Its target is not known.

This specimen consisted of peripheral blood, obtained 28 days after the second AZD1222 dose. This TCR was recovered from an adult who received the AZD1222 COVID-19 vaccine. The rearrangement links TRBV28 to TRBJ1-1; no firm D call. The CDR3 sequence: CASSSVHENTEAFF. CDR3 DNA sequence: TGTGCCAGCAGTTCCGTTCATGAGAACACTGAAGCTTTCTTT.